The sequence of this T cell receptor (beta chain) was determined in a study of T cell repertoires in cytomegalovirus infection. Notes on the study in general: The response measured ex vivo was dominated by TCR beta clonotypes (HLA-C-restricted and CMV-specific). Frequencies of public TCR beta families were cumulated, and this identified carriers of CMV plus the relevant HLA.

To note about this clonotype: What it binds is not known. One end of the junction varies from germline; a read error may be responsible.

TCRdb reprocessed the reads via MiXCR and lists one record per CDR3 protein. This table has about 600,000 distinct CDR3 sequences, approximately 24% appearing once. CDR1 and CDR2 (germline): SGHDN, FVKESK. The CDR3 spans 15 residues. The receptor comes from a human donor in good health (CMV status not recorded). Some clones in this sample may be carry-over from other donors' samples. The sample was CD8+ T cells from PBMCs. The chain carries TRBV14 and TRBJ2-5; 7 positions agree with TRBD1. This chain's CDR3 is CVSSHVWDSQETQYF. In nucleotides, the CDR3 is TGTGTCAGCAGCCACGTTTGGGACAGCCAAGAGACCCAGTACTTC.